Following are 10 T cell receptor beta chains from one sample sequenced in a study of blood T cell repertoires in COVID-19. Measured with immunoSEQ multiplex PCR; TCRdb has only the in-frame clones, and not every one. The table records fewer than 200,000 clones, approximately 84% of them present only once. Sequencing was performed on peripheral blood. These receptor sequences come from a middle-aged man who had recovered from COVID-19.

The chain employs TRBV4-3 and TRBJ1-1; weak D call: TRBD1 (6 bases). The germline V gene has CDR1 LGHNA and CDR2 YSLEER. The CDR3 is 16 amino acids. With 4 bases removed from V and 4 bases from J, the gap between germline ends came to 19 bases. This CDR3 reads CASSPSKTPRGTEAFF. As DNA, the CDR3 is TGCGCCAGCAGCCCCTCGAAAACACCCAGGGGCACTGAAGCTTTCTTT.

The CDR3 here is CASSSRAGNRLNEQFF. The CDR3 DNA reads as TGTGCCAGCAGTTCGAGAGCGGGCAATCGCCTCAATGAGCAGTTCTTC. The chain combines TRBV6-5 with TRBJ2-1; TRBD2 might be the D (6 bases). In germline, CDR1 is MNHEY, CDR2 SVGAGI. Trimming removed 4 bases from V and 6 bases from J, with 19 bases in between. The CDR3 covers 16 residues.

On this clone: Germline is not matched at one junction end, which may reflect a read error. Other nucleotide sequences in the sample specify the same CDR3. The V and J genes are TRBV7-2 and TRBJ2-2; possibly TRBD2 for D (5 bases). This CDR3 is 14 amino acids long. Germline CDR1 reads SGHTA; CDR2 reads FQGNSA. This CDR3 reads CASSLAVNTGELFF. Written as DNA, the CDR3 is TGTGCCAGCAGCCTAGCCGTGAACACCGGGGAGCTGTTTTTT. Together with reference TRBV7-2 and TRBJ2-2, the CDR3 gives the full variable domain: GAGVSQSPSNKVTEKGKDVELRCDPISGHTALYWYRQSLGQGLEFLIYFQGNSAPDKSGLPSDRFSAERTGGSVSTLTIQRTQQEDSAVYLCASSLAVNTGELFFGEGSRLTVL.

The chain uses TRBV28 and TRBJ2-7; no firm D call. Per germline, CDR1 MDHEN and CDR2 SYDVKM. Deletions cut 6 bases from V and 3 bases from J, with 27 bases between. This CDR3 has 18 amino acids. The CDR3 bases are TGTGCCAGCAGCCTCGAATGGGTCAGTACAACGGAGATCTACGAGCAGTACTTC. Translated: CASSLEWVSTTEIYEQYF.

This clone was observed a few times. The rearrangement uses TRBV6-2 or TRBV6-3 and TRBJ2-7; D uncertain. Per the germline V gene, CDR1 is MNHEY and CDR2 is SVGEGT. V was cut by 5 bases and J by 4 bases, with 9 bases left in between. The CDR3 totals 12 residues. CDR3: CASSGPVYEQYF. Here the CDR3 DNA reads TGTGCCAGCAGTGGGCCTGTTTACGAGCAGTACTTC.

CDR3 DNA sequence: TGTGCCACCAGCAGATATACGGGGGGGTCACCTACCTACAATGAGCAGTTCTTC. Amino acids: CATSRYTGGSPTYNEQFF. The gene calls are TRBV15 and TRBJ2-1, with 8 positions matching TRBD2. V shed 2 bases, J shed 2 bases, and the junction held 11 bases outside the gene matches. CDR1 LNHNV and CDR2 YYDKDF come from the germline V gene (reference sequence). This CDR3 contains 18 residues.

This chain uses TRBV6-5 with TRBJ1-1, with 9 positions matching TRBD1. The V and J ends lost 7 bases and 1 base, in that order; junction bases with no gene match: 4. The CDR3 spans 14 residues. Germline V gene data show CDR1 as MNHEY and CDR2 as SVGAGI. CDR3 in amino acids: CASTLTGGNTEAFF. CDR3 DNA sequence: TGTGCCAGCACCCTGACAGGGGGGAACACTGAAGCTTTCTTT.

J is TRBJ2-2 and V is TRBV5-1; 7 nucleotides match TRBD2. CDR3 length: 15 residues. Germline trimming cut 4 bases from V and 7 bases from J; bases unmatched to any gene: 10. Germline assignment: CDR1 SGHRS and CDR2 YFSETQ. CDR3 sequence: CASSPRAGRIGELFF. The CDR3 nucleotides are TGCGCCAGCAGCCCTAGAGCGGGGCGGATCGGGGAGCTGTTTTTT.

The chain employs TRBV4-2 and TRBJ2-1, with D possibly being TRBD2 (5 bases). Germline CDR1 and CDR2: LGHNA and YNFKEQ. The CDR3 is 12 amino acids. Trimming shortened V by 5 bases and J by 6 bases, and 8 bases separated the two germline ends. CDR3 in amino acids: CASSERFNEQFF. The CDR3 DNA reads TGTGCCAGCAGCGAGCGGTTCAATGAGCAGTTCTTC.

The chain uses TRBV6-6 and TRBJ2-2; 7 bases line up with TRBD2. J lost 4 bases, V lost 6 bases, and 2 bases had no gene match. The CDR3 consists of 13 residues. In germline, CDR1 is MNHNY, CDR2 SVGAGI (reference sequence). The CDR3 DNA follows: TGTGCCAGCAGGGGAGGGGCCACCGGGGAGCTGTTTTTT. Protein: CASRGGATGELFF.